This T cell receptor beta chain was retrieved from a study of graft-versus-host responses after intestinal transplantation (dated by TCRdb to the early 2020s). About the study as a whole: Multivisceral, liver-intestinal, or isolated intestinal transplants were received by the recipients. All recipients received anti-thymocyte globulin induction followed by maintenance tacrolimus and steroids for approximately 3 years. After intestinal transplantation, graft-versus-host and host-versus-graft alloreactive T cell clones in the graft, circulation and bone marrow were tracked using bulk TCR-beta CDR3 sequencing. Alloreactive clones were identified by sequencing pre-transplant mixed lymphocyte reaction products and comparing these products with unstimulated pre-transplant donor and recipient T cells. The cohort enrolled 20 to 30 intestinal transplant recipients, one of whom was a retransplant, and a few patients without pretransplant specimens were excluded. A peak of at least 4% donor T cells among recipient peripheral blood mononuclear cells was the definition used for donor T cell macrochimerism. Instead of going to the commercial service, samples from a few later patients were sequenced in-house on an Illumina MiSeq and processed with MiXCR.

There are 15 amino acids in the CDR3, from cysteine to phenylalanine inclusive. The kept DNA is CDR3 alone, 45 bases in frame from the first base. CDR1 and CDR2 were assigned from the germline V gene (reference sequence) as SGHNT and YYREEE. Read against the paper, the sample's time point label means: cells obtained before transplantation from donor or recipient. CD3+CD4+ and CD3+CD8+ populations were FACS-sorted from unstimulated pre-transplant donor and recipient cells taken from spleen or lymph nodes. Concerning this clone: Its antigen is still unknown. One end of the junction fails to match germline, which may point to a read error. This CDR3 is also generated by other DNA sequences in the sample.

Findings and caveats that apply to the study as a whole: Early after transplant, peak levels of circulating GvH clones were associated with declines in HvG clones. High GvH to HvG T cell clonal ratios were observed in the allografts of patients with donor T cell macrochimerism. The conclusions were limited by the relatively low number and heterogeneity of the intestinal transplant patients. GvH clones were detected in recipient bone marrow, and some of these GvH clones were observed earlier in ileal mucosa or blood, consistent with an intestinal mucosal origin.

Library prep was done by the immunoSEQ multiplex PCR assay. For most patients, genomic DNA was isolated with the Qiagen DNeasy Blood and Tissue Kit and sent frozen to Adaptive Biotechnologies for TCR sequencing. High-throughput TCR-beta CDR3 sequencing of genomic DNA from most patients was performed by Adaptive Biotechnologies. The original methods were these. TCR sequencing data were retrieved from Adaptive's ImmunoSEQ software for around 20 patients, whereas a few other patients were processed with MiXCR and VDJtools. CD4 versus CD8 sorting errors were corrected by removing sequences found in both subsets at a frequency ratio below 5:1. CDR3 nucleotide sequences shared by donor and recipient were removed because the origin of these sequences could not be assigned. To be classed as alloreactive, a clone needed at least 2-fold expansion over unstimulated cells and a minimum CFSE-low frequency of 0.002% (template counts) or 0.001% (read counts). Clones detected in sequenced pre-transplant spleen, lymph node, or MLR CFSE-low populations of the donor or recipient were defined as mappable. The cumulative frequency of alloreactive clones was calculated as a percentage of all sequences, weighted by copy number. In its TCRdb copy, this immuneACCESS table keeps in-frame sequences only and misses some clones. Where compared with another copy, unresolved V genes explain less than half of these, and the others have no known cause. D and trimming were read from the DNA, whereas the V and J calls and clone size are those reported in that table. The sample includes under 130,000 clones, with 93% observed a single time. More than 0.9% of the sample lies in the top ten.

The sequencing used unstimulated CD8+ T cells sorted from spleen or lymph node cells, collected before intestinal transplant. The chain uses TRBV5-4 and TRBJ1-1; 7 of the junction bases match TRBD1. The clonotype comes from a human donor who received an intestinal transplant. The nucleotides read TGTGCTAGCAGCTTTGGGGGGACAGCTATAACAACGGCTTTCTTT. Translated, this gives CASSFGGTAITTAFF.